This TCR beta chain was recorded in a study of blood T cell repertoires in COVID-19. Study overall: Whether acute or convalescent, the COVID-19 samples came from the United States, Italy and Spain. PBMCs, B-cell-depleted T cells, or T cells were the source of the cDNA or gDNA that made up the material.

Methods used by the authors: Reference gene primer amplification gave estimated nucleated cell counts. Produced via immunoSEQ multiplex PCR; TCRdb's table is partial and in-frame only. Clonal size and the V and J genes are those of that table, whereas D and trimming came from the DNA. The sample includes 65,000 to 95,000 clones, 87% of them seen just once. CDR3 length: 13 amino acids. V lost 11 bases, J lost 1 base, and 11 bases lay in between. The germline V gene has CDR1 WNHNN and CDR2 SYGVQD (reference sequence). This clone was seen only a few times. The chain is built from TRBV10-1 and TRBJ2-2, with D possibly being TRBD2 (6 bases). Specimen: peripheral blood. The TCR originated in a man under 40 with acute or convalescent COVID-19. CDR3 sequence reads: CASGEENTGELFF. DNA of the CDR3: TGCGCCTCCGGGGAGGAGAACACCGGGGAGCTGTTTTTT.